The 2 T cell receptor beta chains in this list originate from one sample, sequenced in a study of blood T cell repertoires in COVID-19 (TCRdb year 2020). Receptor amplification or capture employed the immunoSEQ multiplex PCR assay. The table comes from immuneACCESS by way of TCRdb, which keeps in-frame sequences with V and J called. Part of the clones is missing from these tables; in studies checked, under half for an unresolved V gene and the rest for unknown reasons. This sample is represented by around 130,000 clones; approximately 89% of them were singletons. 3.5% to 4.5% of the sample comes from the top ten. Input material: peripheral blood. All receptors come from a woman aged 55-75 years with acute or convalescent COVID-19.

The rearrangement uses TRBV11-3 and TRBJ2-1, with 7 bases identical to TRBD2. The CDR3 spans 19 residues. Unmatched junction bases numbered 14, after V lost 3 bases and J lost 0 bases. Germline V gene sequence: CDR1 SGHNT, CDR2 YENEEA. This CDR3 reads CASSLPGGTAESSYNEQFF. CDR3 nucleotides: TGTGCCAGCAGCTTGCCGGGGGGTACAGCTGAAAGCTCCTACAATGAGCAGTTCTTC.

This chain joins TRBV29-1 and TRBJ1-5; 7 positions match TRBD1. The V and J ends lost 6 bases and 4 bases, in that order; junction bases with no gene match: 9. CDR3 size: 14 residues. The germline CDR1 and CDR2 sequences are SQVTM and ANQGSEA. CDR3 in DNA: TGCAGCGTCGGGGGCTCGGACAGGAATCAGCCCCAGCATTTT. This translates into CSVGGSDRNQPQHF. The full variable domain, its missing parts supplied by reference TRBV29-1 and TRBJ1-5, is SAVISQKPSRDICQRGTSLTIQCQVDSQVTMMFWYRQQPGQSLTLIATANQGSEATYESGFVIDKFPISRPNLTFSTLTVSNMSPEDSSIYLCSVGGSDRNQPQHFGDGTRLSIL.